What follows are 14 T cell receptor beta chains derived from one specimen sequenced in a study of T cells in women clearing cervical HPV infection. Produced via immunoSEQ multiplex PCR; TCRdb's table is partial and in-frame only. The sample's table shows roughly 49,000 clones. Sequencing was done on a sample of blood buffy coat. The receptors originated from a woman aged 18 to 75 with a cervical HPV16 infection that either progressed to CIN3+ or cleared (not recorded which).

About this clone: The read finishes 3 residues shy of the CDR3 end, and the germline J gene is used to complete it. The V gene is TRBV20-1, the J gene TRBJ2-2, with unresolved D. The CDR3 has 13 residues. V was clipped by 3 bases and J by 6 bases, with 11 bases between them. In germline, CDR1 is DFQATT, CDR2 SNEGSKA (reference sequence). The CDR3 sequence is CSASPLNPGELFF. The DNA read from the CDR3 is TGCAGTGCTAGCCCACTAAACCCCGGGGAG.

As for this clone: Read sequence stops 3 residues before the CDR3 end, and the germline J gene provides the missing end. The rearrangement links TRBV6-1 to TRBJ1-5; D is perhaps TRBD1 (5 bases). This CDR3 is 14 amino acids long. The germline V gene has CDR1 MNHNS and CDR2 SASEGT. Trimming cost V 2 bases and J 9 bases, with 14 bases left between them. The covered CDR3 bases are TGTGCCAGCAGTGAAAGGATGGGACTCGGGCCC. Its translation: CASSERMGLGP. The full CDR3 protein is CASSERMGLGPQHF.

With respect to this clone: The read halts 3 residues ahead of the CDR3 end, with the missing end drawn from the germline J gene. The chain is built from TRBV11-2 and TRBJ2-3, with D possibly matching TRBD1 (6 bases). CDR1 is SGHAT, CDR2 FQNNGV, per germline. CDR3 size: 15 residues. Trimming pared 0 bases from V and 1 base from J, leaving 8 bases between. Incomplete CDR3 DNA: TGTGCCAGCAGCTTAGATAAGGGGGGCACAGATACG. Translation gives CASSLDKGGTDT. The CDR3 in its entirety is CASSLDKGGTDTQYF.

With respect to this clone: The CDR3 end falls 3 residues outside the read, so it is completed with the germline J gene. The chain links TRBV6-4 to TRBJ1-3; D remains unclear. Germline CDR1 reads MRHNA; CDR2 reads SNTAGT. The CDR3 has 15 residues. V gave up 0 bases and J gave up 3 bases, with 9 bases separating them. CDR3 DNA (partial): TGTGCCAGCAGTGACTCGATCCACAGTGGAAACACC. Encoded protein: CASSDSIHSGNT. The entire CDR3 protein is CASSDSIHSGNTIYF.

To note about this clone: The CDR3 goes on 3 residues after the read ends, and that part is filled in from the germline J gene. The J gene is TRBJ2-5, the V gene TRBV10-2; D is perhaps TRBD1 (6 bases). The CDR3 has 13 residues. Germline lookup yields CDR1 WSHSY and CDR2 SAAADI. V gave up 4 bases and J gave up 4 bases, with 10 bases separating them. The covered CDR3 bases are TGCGCCAGCAGTGCCGGGACACCAGAGACC. Translating it yields CASSAGTPET. The whole CDR3 sequence is CASSAGTPETQYF.

In the case of this clone: The read is 3 residues too short to cover the CDR3 end, so that end is filled in from the germline J gene. V gene TRBV6-1 combines with J gene TRBJ2-5, with a tentative D call TRBD1 (6 bases). The V gene lost 3 bases and the J gene lost 0 bases, with 14 bases spanning the gap. CDR1 MNHNS and CDR2 SASEGT come from the germline V gene. The CDR3 is made up of 16 amino acids. The CDR3 here is CASSERTDSYQETQYF. CDR3 bases read: TGTGCCAGCAGTGAGAGGACAGATTCGTACCAAGAGACC.

To note about this clone: The read ends 3 residues before the CDR3 terminus; that terminus is restored from the germline J gene. This sequence joins TRBV11-2 and TRBJ1-3; 7 nucleotides line up with TRBD1. This CDR3 region has 15 residues. V shed 4 bases and J 6 bases; nucleotides not matched to a gene: 9. Germline V CDR1 and CDR2: SGHAT, FQNNGV. This chain's CDR3 is CASSSYRGAENTIYF. The covered CDR3 bases are TGTGCCAGCAGCTCCTACAGGGGCGCCGAAAACACC.

Worth noting for this clone: The CDR3 goes on 3 residues after the read ends, and that part is filled in from the germline J gene. The gene calls are TRBV7-3 and TRBJ2-3; possible D gene TRBD1, 6 bases. Germline lookup yields CDR1 SGHTA and CDR2 FQGTGA. The CDR3 has 13 amino acids. The CDR3 bases that were read are TGTGCCAGCAGCTTAGACAGGCAAGAGACG. Its protein is CASSLDRQET. The whole CDR3 is CASSLDRQETQYF.

As for this clone: The missing CDR3 end, 3 residues past where the read stops, is filled in from the germline J gene. This chain links TRBV2 with TRBJ2-3; 8 bases map to TRBD1. The CDR3 has 15 residues. V trimming: 4 bases; J trimming: 1 base; junction bases outside the gene matches: 4. Germline V gene sequence: CDR1 SNHLY, CDR2 FYNNEI. The sequenced part of the CDR3 DNA is TGTGCCAGCAGTGCCGACAGGGGAGGCACAGATACG. Protein: CASSADRGGTDT. The entire CDR3 is CASSADRGGTDTQYF.

In regard to this clone: The read halts 3 residues ahead of the CDR3 end, with the missing end drawn from the germline J gene. The chain joins TRBV7-6 to TRBJ1-2; TRBD1 aligns across 12 bases. The germline V gene has CDR1 SGHVS and CDR2 FNYEAQ. This CDR3 comprises 16 residues. CDR3 DNA (partial): TGTGCCAGCAGCCCAGGGGGACAGGGGGCCTCCAACGGC. Translation gives CASSPGGQGASNG. The full CDR3 is CASSPGGQGASNGYTF.

In regard to this clone: From the germline J gene comes the end of the CDR3, since the read stops 3 residues before it. The chain combines TRBV5-1 with TRBJ1-2, with TRBD1 identical over 7 bases. Germline values: CDR1 SGHRS, CDR2 YFSETQ. There are 15 residues in the CDR3. Losses at the gene ends were 4 bases for V and 4 bases for J; bases not matched to a gene: 10. The part of the CDR3 DNA that was read is TGCGCCAGCAGCCCCGATGAGGGGGCCTTCTATGGC. Its protein is CASSPDEGAFYG. The whole CDR3 reads CASSPDEGAFYGYTF.

For this clone: The read ends 3 residues shy of where the CDR3 ends; the end is completed using the germline J gene. The chain carries TRBV20-1 and TRBJ2-3, with 9 bases fitting TRBD2. Germline V lookup: CDR1 DFQATT, CDR2 SNEGSKA (reference sequence). J was trimmed by 2 bases and V by 5 bases; bases with no gene match: 8. This CDR3 spans 15 amino acids. The CDR3 DNA, read in part, is TGCAGTGCTCACTTAGCGGGGGCCCACACAGATACG. Residues: CSAHLAGAHTDT. Given in full, the CDR3 is CSAHLAGAHTDTQYF.

CDR3 protein: CSATGQFNQPQHF. Partial CDR3 DNA: TGCAGTGCTACGGGACAGTTCAATCAGCCC. The J gene is TRBJ1-5, the V gene TRBV20-1, with TRBD1 identical over 7 bases. The sequenced fragment ends 3 residues before the CDR3 boundary, so the rest is inferred from the germline J gene. Losses at the gene ends were 4 bases for V and 3 bases for J; bases not matched to a gene: 3. In germline, CDR1 is DFQATT, CDR2 SNEGSKA (reference sequence). CDR3 size: 13 residues.

Concerning this clone: The read falls 3 residues short of the CDR3 end, and the missing part is taken from the germline J gene. The rearrangement uses TRBV18 and TRBJ1-2; possibly TRBD1 for D (6 bases). CDR3 length: 14 residues. Germline-derived CDR1 and CDR2 are KGHSH and LQKENI. The CDR3 spells CASSPRAGGSDYTF. The covered CDR3 bases are TGTGCCAGCTCACCACGTGCGGGGGGCAGTGAC.